These 10 T cell receptor beta chains share one sample of origin, sequenced in a study of cytomegalovirus exposure and HLA in healthy donors. Researchers ran the PCR with 60 Vbeta and 13 Jbeta primers. Sequenced by immunoSEQ multiplex PCR; TCRdb stores in-frame clones only, minus some. The table records about 130,000 clones, roughly 75% of them present only once. The sequenced sample was PBMCs. The receptors originated from a female donor in good health and CMV-seronegative.

This chain joins TRBV5-1 and TRBJ1-3; D is unresolved. The CDR3 is 18 amino acids. V dropped 4 bases and J dropped 0 bases, with 20 bases sitting between them. In germline, CDR1 is SGHRS, CDR2 YFSETQ. The CDR3 here is CASSLIPNYRSSGNTIYF. DNA of the CDR3: TGCGCCAGCAGCCTCATTCCAAATTATAGGAGCTCTGGAAACACCATATATTTT.

The chain joins TRBV5-4 to TRBJ2-5, with TRBD1 as a possible D gene (5 bases). From germline, CDR1 is SGHNT and CDR2 YYREEE (reference sequence). V lost 4 bases and J 5 bases, leaving 18 bases between the germline ends. This CDR3 comprises 15 residues. The CDR3 sequence: CASSQGRGSAETQYF. The DNA for the CDR3 is TGTGCCAGCAGCCAAGGAAGGGGTTCTGCGGAGACCCAGTACTTC.

This clone was seen a few times. The chain has TRBV28 and TRBJ1-5; TRBD1 matches at 7 bases. V shed 6 bases and J 11 bases; nucleotides not matched to a gene: 10. CDR1 is MDHEN and CDR2 is SYDVKM in the germline V gene. The CDR3 spans 13 residues. As DNA, the CDR3 is TGTGCCAGCAGCGCGGAAAATGACAGGGCCCAGCATTTT. This encodes CASSAENDRAQHF.

The V call is TRBV6-4, the J call TRBJ2-1, with TRBD2 matching over 8 bases. In germline, CDR1 is MRHNA, CDR2 SNTAGT. V dropped 3 bases and J dropped 9; count of bases not matched to a gene: 10. CDR3 size: 15 residues. The CDR3 DNA reads TGTGCCAGCAGTGAACAGTTCGGGGGGGCTGGTGAGCAGTTCTTC. Protein sequence: CASSEQFGGAGEQFF.

With regard to this clone: Mismatch with germline at one junction end may stem from a read error. The CDR3 DNA is TGTGCCAGCAGTGAAAAGCCGGGTGCGGGGGCCAACGGCCTGACTTTC. It codes for CASSEKPGAGANGLTF. This chain joins TRBV6-1 and TRBJ2-6; D possibly corresponds to TRBD2 (7 bases). This CDR3 is 16 amino acids long. Looked up from germline, CDR1 is MNHNS and CDR2 is SASEGT.

The chain links TRBV28 to TRBJ2-1; 8 bases are a match to TRBD2. This CDR3 region has 14 residues. The trim removed 8 bases at V and 3 bases at J, leaving 6 bases unmatched. Germline V gives CDR1 MDHEN, CDR2 SYDVKM. In DNA form, the CDR3 reads TGTGCCAGCTCTCCGGCGGGAGGCTACAATGAGCAGTTCTTC. Its protein product is CASSPAGGYNEQFF.

This chain uses TRBV7-6 with TRBJ2-7; 7 bases align to TRBD1. Germline assignment: CDR1 SGHVS and CDR2 FNYEAQ. The CDR3 contains 14 residues. The junction had 7 bases not matched to a gene; V was cut back by 5 bases and J by 3 bases. In DNA, the CDR3 is TGTGCCAGCAGCCAGACAGGGATCAACTACGAGCAGTACTTC. Its protein product is CASSQTGINYEQYF.

The chain carries TRBV28 and TRBJ1-2, with D tentatively TRBD1 (5 bases). CDR3 length equals 15 residues. Per germline, CDR1 MDHEN and CDR2 SYDVKM. With 5 bases removed from V and 8 bases from J, the gap between germline ends came to 21 bases. Here the CDR3 reads CASSIFGGRLGGYTF. The CDR3 DNA sequence: TGTGCCAGCAGTATATTCGGGGGTCGCCTCGGCGGCTACACCTTC.

The chain joins TRBV11-2 to TRBJ1-2, with D unresolved. The CDR3 totals 14 residues. V dropped 1 base and J dropped 8 bases, with 14 bases sitting between them. From germline, CDR1 is SGHAT and CDR2 FQNNGV. The CDR3 loop is CASSLVSASGGYTF. The CDR3, as DNA: TGTGCCAGCAGCTTAGTGTCAGCCTCGGGAGGCTACACCTTC.

This clone has a single count. This chain joins TRBV7-3 and TRBJ2-3, with D perhaps TRBD1 (5 bases). The CDR3 consists of 14 residues. The ends were cut back, 5 bases at V and 4 bases at J, with 13 bases in the middle. The germline V gene has CDR1 SGHTA and CDR2 FQGTGA. The CDR3 nucleotides are TGTGCCAGCAGCCCTACAGGACGGGCAGATACGCAGTATTTT. This gives the protein CASSPTGRADTQYF. Full variable domain (remainder filled in from reference TRBV7-3 and TRBJ2-3): GAGVSQTPSNKVTEKGKYVELRCDPISGHTALYWYRQSLGQGPEFLIYFQGTGAADDSGLPNDRFFAVRPEGSVSTLKIQRTERGDSAVYLCASSPTGRADTQYFGPGTRLTVL.